Shown below are 14 T cell receptor beta chains from a single sample sequenced in a study of blood T cell repertoires in COVID-19. TCRdb's table, derived via immunoSEQ multiplex PCR, lists solely in-frame clones and lacks some. The table shows approximately 230,000 clones, with about 83% occurring only once. Sample: peripheral blood. The receptor set was obtained from a man aged 80 or over with acute or convalescent COVID-19.

The chain is built from TRBV6-2 or TRBV6-3 and TRBJ2-1; the D gene is possibly TRBD2 (5 bases). This CDR3 comprises 13 residues. CDR1 and CDR2 from the germline V gene are MNHEY and SVGEGT. Trimming removed 5 bases at V and 3 bases at J, with 8 bases between. The CDR3 here is CASSTRLYNEQFF. As DNA, the CDR3 is TGTGCCAGCAGTACTAGGCTCTACAATGAGCAGTTCTTC.

V usage is TRBV19 and J usage is TRBJ2-5, with TRBD2 matching 9 bases. The J segment lost 0 bases and the V segment lost 8 bases, leaving 4 bases of the junction unmatched. Germline assignment: CDR1 LNHDA and CDR2 SQIVND (reference sequence). This CDR3 has 14 residues. The chain's CDR3 is CASRLAGYQETQYF. CDR3 coding DNA: TGTGCCAGTCGTCTAGCGGGATACCAAGAGACCCAGTACTTC. The full variable domain, with the rest looked up from reference TRBV19 and TRBJ2-5, is DGGITQSPKYLFRKEGQNVTLSCEQNLNHDAMYWYRQDPGQGLRLIYYSQIVNDFQKGDIAEGYSVSREKKESFPLTVTSAQKNPTAFYLCASRLAGYQETQYFGPGTRLLVL.

This chain uses TRBV4-2 with TRBJ1-1, with 10 positions matching TRBD1. Per germline, CDR1 LGHNA and CDR2 YNFKEQ. The CDR3 contains 15 residues. Trimming cost V 4 bases and J 1 base; bases outside gene matches: 3. The CDR3 loop is CASSPGTGANTEAFF. The CDR3 DNA reads TGTGCCAGCAGCCCCGGGACAGGGGCGAACACTGAAGCTTTCTTT.

The chain recombines TRBV15 with TRBJ2-5; possible D gene TRBD1, 6 bases. The CDR3 contains 16 residues. The V gene lost 0 bases and the J gene lost 4 bases, with 15 bases spanning the gap. Germline lookup yields CDR1 LNHNV and CDR2 YYDKDF (reference sequence). The CDR3 loop is CATSRDLLQGPETQYF. The CDR3, as DNA: TGTGCCACCAGCAGAGATCTCCTCCAGGGGCCAGAGACCCAGTACTTC.

CDR3 sequence: CASSLGGQGAEAFF. The CDR3, as DNA: TGTGCCAGCAGCTTAGGGGGACAGGGTGCCGAAGCTTTCTTT. The gene calls are TRBV7-9 and TRBJ1-1; 9 positions match TRBD1. Germline loops: CDR1 SEHNR, CDR2 FQNEAQ (reference sequence). This CDR3 has 14 residues. J was trimmed by 8 bases and V by 1 base; bases with no gene match: 5.

The chain carries TRBV5-1 and TRBJ1-5; a possible D gene is TRBD1 (6 bases). V lost 0 bases, J lost 4 bases, and 14 bases lay in between. CDR3 length: 16 residues. The germline CDR1 and CDR2 sequences are SGHRS and YFSETQ. CDR3 DNA sequence: TGCGCCAGCAGCTTGGAACACAGGGCGCCTAATCAGCCCCAGCATTTT. Protein product: CASSLEHRAPNQPQHF.

The chain couples TRBV6-6 to TRBJ2-7; D remains ambiguous. The CDR3 is 15 residues long. V was cut by 6 bases and J by 0 bases, with 15 bases left in between. Germline values: CDR1 MNHNY, CDR2 SVGAGI (reference sequence). The CDR3 sequence is CASSRGLMSSYEQYF. The CDR3 coding sequence is TGTGCCAGCAGCCGCGGATTAATGAGCTCCTACGAGCAGTACTTC.

As regards this clone: The sample carries other DNA sequences with the same CDR3. The chain has TRBV5-1 and TRBJ2-1; 9 bases fit TRBD2. J was trimmed by 5 bases and V by 2 bases; bases with no gene match: 5. Germline loops: CDR1 SGHRS, CDR2 YFSETQ. The CDR3 spans 15 residues. The DNA for the CDR3 is TGCGCCAGCAGCTTATTAGCGGGGGCCAACAATGAGCAGTTCTTC. Translation: CASSLLAGANNEQFF.

The genes are TRBV13 and TRBJ1-3; D is undetermined. From germline, CDR1 is PRHDT and CDR2 FYEKMQ (reference sequence). Trimming cost V 3 bases and J 0 bases, with 18 bases left between them. CDR3 size: 18 residues. DNA of the CDR3: TGTGCCAGCAGCTTGGAGGGCGTGCCGAGTACCTCTGGAAACACCATATATTTT. Its protein is CASSLEGVPSTSGNTIYF.

V and J are TRBV19 and TRBJ2-5, with TRBD1 matching over 7 bases. This CDR3 spans 12 amino acids. J gave up 4 bases and V 6 bases, and 2 bases lay outside the gene matches. Germline V gene data show CDR1 as LNHDA and CDR2 as SQIVND (reference sequence). CDR3 residues: CASSYRGETQYF. In nucleotides, the CDR3 is TGTGCCAGTAGCTACAGGGGAGAGACCCAGTACTTC.

DNA of the CDR3: TGTGCCAGCAGCTTCGAGTCCGAGCAGTACTTC. Protein sequence: CASSFESEQYF. The rearrangement joins TRBV5-6 to TRBJ2-7, with D hard to call. With 2 bases removed from V and 6 bases from J, the gap between germline ends came to 6 bases. The CDR3 spans 11 residues. CDR1 and CDR2 (germline): SGHDT, YYEEEE.

This chain links TRBV4-1 with TRBJ1-6; TRBD1 aligns across 9 bases. The CDR3 runs 16 residues. Unmatched junction bases numbered 8, after V lost 1 base and J lost 10 bases. CDR1 is MGHRA and CDR2 is YSYEKL in the germline V gene. CDR3 bases: TGCGCCAGCAGCCAAGTTTTCGGGACAGGGCAATCACCCCTCCACTTT. This encodes CASSQVFGTGQSPLHF.

The CDR3 protein is CASSSGVEQYF. The CDR3 DNA sequence: TGTGCCAGCAGTTCAGGGGTTGAGCAGTACTTC. The chain carries TRBV27 and TRBJ2-7; D is possibly TRBD1 (6 bases). V lost 4 bases, J lost 7 bases, and 8 bases lay in between. Germline loops: CDR1 MNHEY, CDR2 SMNVEV (reference sequence). The CDR3 contains 11 residues.

The chain is built from TRBV27 and TRBJ2-6; the D gene is possibly TRBD2 (7 bases). V was clipped by 6 bases and J by 2 bases, with 11 bases between them. The CDR3 is made up of 15 amino acids. CDR1 is MNHEY and CDR2 is SMNVEV in the germline V gene (reference sequence). The CDR3, as DNA: TGTGCCAGCAGGGGGGGGCCAGCTGGGGCCAACGTCCTGACTTTC. This gives the protein CASRGGPAGANVLTF.